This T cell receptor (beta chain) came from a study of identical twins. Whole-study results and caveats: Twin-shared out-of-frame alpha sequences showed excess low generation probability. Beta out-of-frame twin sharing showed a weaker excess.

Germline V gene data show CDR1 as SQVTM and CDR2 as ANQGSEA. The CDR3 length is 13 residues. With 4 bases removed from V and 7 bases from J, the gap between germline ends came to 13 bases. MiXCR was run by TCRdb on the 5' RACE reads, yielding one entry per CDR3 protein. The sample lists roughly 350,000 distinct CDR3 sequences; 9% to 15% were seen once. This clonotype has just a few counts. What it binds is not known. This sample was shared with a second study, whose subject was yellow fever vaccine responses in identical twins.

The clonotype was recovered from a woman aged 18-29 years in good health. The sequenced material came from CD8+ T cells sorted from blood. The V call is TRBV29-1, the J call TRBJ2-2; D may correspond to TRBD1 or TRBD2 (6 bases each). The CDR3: CSVVSGGYGELFF. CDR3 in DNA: TGCAGCGTTGTATCCGGGGGCTACGGGGAGCTGTTTTTT.